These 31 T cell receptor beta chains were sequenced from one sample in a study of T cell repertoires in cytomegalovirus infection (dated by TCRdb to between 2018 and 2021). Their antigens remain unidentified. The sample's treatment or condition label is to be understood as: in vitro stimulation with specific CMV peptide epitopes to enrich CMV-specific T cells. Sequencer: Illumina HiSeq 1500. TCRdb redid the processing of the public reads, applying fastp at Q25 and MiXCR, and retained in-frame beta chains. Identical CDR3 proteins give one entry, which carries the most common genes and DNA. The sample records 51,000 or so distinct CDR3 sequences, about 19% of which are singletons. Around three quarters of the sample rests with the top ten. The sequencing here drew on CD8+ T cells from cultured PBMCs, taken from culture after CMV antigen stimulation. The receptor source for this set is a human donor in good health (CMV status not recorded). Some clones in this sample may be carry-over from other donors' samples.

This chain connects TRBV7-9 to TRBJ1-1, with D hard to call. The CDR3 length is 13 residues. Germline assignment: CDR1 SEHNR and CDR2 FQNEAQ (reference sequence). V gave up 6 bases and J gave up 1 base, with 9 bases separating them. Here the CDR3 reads CASRSRRNTEAFF. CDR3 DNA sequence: TGTGCCAGCAGGAGTAGGAGGAACACTGAAGCTTTCTTT.

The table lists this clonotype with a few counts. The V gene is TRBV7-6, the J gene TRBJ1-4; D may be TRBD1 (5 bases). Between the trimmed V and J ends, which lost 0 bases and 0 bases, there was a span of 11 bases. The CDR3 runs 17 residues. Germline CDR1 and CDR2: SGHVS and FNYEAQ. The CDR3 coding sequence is TGTGCCAGCAGCTTAGCAGACAGTCTCGCAACTAATGAAAAACTGTTTTTT. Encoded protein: CASSLADSLATNEKLFF. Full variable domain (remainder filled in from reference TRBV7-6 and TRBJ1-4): GAGVSQSPRYKVTKRGQDVALRCDPISGHVSLYWYRQALGQGPEFLTYFNYEAQQDKSGLPNDRFSAERPEGSISTLTIQRTEQRDSAMYRCASSLADSLATNEKLFFGSGTQLSVL.

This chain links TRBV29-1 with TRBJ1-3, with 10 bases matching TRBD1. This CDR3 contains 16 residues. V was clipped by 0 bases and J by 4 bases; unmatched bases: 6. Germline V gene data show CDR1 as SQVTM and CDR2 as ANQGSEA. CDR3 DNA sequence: TGCAGCGTTGAAGACCGACAGGGGGCGCTAGGAAACACCATATATTTT. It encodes CSVEDRQGALGNTIYF.

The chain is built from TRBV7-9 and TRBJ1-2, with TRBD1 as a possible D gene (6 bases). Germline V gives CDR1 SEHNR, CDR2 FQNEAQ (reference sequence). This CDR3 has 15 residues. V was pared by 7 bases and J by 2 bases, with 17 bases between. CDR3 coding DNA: TGTGCCAGCACCCTGGACAGCCCAGTAAACTATGGCTACACCTTC. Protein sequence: CASTLDSPVNYGYTF.

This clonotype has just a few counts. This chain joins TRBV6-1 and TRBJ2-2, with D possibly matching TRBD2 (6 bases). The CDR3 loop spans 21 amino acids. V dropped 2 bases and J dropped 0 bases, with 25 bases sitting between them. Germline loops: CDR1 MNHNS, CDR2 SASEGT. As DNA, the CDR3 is TGTGCCAGCAGTGAACCAAGCGTCCTGGAGGGTCTTGGAGCGAACACCGGGGAGCTGTTTTTT. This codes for CASSEPSVLEGLGANTGELFF.

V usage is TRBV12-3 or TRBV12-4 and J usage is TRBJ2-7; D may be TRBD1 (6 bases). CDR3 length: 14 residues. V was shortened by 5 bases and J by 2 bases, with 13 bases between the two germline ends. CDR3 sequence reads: CASSVRTAPYEQYF. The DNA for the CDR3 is TGTGCCAGCAGTGTTAGGACAGCCCCCTACGAGCAGTACTTC.

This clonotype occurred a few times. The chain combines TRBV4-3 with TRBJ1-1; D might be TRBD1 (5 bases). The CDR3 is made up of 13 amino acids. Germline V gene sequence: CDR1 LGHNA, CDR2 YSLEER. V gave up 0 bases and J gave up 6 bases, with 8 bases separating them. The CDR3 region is CASSQDPTAEAFF. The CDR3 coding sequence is TGCGCCAGCAGCCAAGATCCGACAGCTGAAGCTTTCTTT.

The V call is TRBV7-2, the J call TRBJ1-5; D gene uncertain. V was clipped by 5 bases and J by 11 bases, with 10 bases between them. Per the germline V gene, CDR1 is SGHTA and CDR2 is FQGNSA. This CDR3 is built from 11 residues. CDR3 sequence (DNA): TGTGCCAGCAGCCCCGGAGAGGCCCAGCATTTT. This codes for CASSPGEAQHF.

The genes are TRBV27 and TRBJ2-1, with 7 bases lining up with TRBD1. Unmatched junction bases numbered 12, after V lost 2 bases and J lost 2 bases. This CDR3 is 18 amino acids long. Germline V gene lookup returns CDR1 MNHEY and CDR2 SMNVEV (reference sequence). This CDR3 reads CASSLSGVAQGTYNEQFF. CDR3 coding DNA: TGTGCCAGCAGTTTAAGTGGGGTGGCACAGGGGACCTACAATGAGCAGTTCTTC.

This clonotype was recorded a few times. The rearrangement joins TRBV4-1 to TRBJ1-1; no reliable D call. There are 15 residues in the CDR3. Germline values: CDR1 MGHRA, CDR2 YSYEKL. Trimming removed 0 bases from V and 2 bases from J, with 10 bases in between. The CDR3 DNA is TGCGCCAGCAGCCAAGAAAGCGGCAGAAACACTGAAGCTTTCTTT. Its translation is CASSQESGRNTEAFF.

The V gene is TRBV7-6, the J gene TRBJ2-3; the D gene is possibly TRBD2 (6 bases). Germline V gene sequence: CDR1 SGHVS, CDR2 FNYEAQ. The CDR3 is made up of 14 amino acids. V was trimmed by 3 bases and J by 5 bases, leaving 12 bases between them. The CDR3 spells CASSLELAKDTQYF. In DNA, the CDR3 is TGTGCCAGCAGCTTGGAACTAGCTAAAGATACGCAGTATTTT.

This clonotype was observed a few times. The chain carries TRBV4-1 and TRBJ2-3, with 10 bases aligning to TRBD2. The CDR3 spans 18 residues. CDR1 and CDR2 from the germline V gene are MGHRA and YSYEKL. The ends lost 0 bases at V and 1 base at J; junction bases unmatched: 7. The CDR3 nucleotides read TGCGCCAGCAGCCAAGATCTCCAACTAGCGGGGCGCACAGATACGCAGTATTTT. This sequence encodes CASSQDLQLAGRTDTQYF.

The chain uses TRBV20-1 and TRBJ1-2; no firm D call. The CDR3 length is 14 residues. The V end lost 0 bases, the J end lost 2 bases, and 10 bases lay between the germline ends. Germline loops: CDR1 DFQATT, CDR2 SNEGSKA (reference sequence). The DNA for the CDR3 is TGCAGTGCTAGAGATGACGGCAAGAACTATGGCTACACCTTC. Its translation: CSARDDGKNYGYTF.

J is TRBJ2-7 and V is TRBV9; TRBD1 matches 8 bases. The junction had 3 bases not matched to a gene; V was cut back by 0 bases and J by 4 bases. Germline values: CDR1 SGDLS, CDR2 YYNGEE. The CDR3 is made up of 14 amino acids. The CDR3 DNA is TGTGCCAGCAGCGTAGGGGGGACAGGTTACGAGCAGTACTTC. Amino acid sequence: CASSVGGTGYEQYF.

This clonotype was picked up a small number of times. The CDR3 sequence is CASSQPSVGNTEAFF. In nucleotides, the CDR3 is TGCGCCAGCAGCCAACCGTCAGTAGGGAACACTGAAGCTTTCTTT. V gene TRBV4-1 combines with J gene TRBJ1-1; D remains unclear. The length of the CDR3 is 15 residues. Germline V gene sequence: CDR1 MGHRA, CDR2 YSYEKL. Trimming removed 2 bases at V and 1 base at J, with 11 bases between.

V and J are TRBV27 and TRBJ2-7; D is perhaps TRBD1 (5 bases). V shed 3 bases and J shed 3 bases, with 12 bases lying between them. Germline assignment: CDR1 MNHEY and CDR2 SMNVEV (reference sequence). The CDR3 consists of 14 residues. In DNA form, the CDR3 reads TGTGCCAGCAGTTTTACAGGTCGCATCTACGAGCAGTACTTC. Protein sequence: CASSFTGRIYEQYF.

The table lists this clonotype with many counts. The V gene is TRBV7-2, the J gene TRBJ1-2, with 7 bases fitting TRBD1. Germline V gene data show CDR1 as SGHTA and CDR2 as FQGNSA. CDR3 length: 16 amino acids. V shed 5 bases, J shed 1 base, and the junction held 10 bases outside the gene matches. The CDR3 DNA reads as TGTGCCAGCAGCCCCGCCACAGGGGCCTTTAACTATGGCTACACCTTC. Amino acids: CASSPATGAFNYGYTF.

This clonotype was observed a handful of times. The CDR3 here is CASSSRETEAFF. Written as DNA, the CDR3 is TGTGCCAGCAGCAGCAGGGAAACTGAAGCTTTCTTT. The gene calls are TRBV7-2 and TRBJ1-1, with D maybe TRBD1 (5 bases). In germline, CDR1 is SGHTA, CDR2 FQGNSA. The CDR3 runs 12 residues. Trimming stripped 5 bases from V and 5 bases from J, with 9 bases between.

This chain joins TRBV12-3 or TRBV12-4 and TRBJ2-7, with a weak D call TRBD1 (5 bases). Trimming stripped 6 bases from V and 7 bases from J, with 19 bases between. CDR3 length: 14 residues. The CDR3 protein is CASSQSAGWREQYF. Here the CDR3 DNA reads TGTGCCAGCAGCCAGTCGGCAGGGTGGCGAGAGCAGTACTTC.

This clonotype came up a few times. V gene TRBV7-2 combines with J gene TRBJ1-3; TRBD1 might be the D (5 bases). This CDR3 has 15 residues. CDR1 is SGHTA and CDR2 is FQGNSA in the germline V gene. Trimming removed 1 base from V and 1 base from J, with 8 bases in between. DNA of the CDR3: TGTGCCAGCAGCTTAGAAACAGGATCTGGAAACACCATATATTTT. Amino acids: CASSLETGSGNTIYF.

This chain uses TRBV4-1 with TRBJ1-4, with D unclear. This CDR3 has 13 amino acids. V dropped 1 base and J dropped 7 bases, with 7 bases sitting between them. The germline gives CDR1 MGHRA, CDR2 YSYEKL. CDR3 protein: CASSQVFGEKLFF. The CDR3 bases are TGCGCCAGCAGCCAAGTTTTCGGTGAAAAACTGTTTTTT.

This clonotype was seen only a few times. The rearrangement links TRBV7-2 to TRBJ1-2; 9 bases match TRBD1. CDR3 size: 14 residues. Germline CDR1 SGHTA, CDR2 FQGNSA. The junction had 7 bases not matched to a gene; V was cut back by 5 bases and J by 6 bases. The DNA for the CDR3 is TGTGCCAGCAGCCCGGGACAGGGTATTAATGGCTACACCTTC. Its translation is CASSPGQGINGYTF. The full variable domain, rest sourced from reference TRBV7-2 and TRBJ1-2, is GAGVSQSPSNKVTEKGKDVELRCDPISGHTALYWYRQSLGQGLEFLIYFQGNSAPDKSGLPSDRFSAERTGGSVSTLTIQRTQQEDSAVYLCASSPGQGINGYTFGSGTRLTVV.

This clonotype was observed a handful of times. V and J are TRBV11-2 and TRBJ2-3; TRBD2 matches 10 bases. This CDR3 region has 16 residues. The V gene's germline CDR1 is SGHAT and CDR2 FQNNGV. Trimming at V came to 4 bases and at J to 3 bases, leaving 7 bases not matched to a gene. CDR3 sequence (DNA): TGTGCCAGCAGCTCAGCGGGAGGGGGCTTAACAGATACGCAGTATTTT. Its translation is CASSSAGGGLTDTQYF.

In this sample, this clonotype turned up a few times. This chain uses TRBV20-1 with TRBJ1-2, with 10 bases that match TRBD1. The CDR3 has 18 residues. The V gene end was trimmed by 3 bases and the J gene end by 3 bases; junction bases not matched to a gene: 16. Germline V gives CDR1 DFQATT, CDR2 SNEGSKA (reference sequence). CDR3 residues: CSASLQLPGQGFHYGYTF. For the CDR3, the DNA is TGCAGTGCTAGTCTTCAGCTGCCGGGACAGGGGTTCCACTATGGCTACACCTTC.

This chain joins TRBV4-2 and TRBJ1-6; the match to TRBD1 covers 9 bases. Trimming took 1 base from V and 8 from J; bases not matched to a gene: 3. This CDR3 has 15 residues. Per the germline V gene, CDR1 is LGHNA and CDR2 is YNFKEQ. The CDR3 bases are TGTGCCAGCAGCCAAGGGGACAGGGTGGATTCACCCCTCCACTTT. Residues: CASSQGDRVDSPLHF.

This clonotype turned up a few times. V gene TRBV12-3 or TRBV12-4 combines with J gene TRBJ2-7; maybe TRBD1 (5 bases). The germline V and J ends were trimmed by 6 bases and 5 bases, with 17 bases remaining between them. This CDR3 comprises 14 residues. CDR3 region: CASSRSATVHEQYF. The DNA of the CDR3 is TGTGCCAGCAGCCGATCCGCGACAGTGCACGAGCAGTACTTC.

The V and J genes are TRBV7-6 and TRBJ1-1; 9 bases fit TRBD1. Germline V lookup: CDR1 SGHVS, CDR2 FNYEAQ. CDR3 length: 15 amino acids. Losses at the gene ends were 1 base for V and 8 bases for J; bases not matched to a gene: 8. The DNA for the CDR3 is TGTGCCAGCAGCTTAGATTTGGGACAGGGTAAGGAAGCTTTCTTT. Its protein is CASSLDLGQGKEAFF.

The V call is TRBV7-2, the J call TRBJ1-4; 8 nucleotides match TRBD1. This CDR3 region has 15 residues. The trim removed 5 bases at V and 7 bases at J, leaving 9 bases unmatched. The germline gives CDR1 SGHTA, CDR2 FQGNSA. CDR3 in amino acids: CASSARQGLGEKLFF. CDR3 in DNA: TGTGCCAGCAGCGCCCGACAGGGGTTGGGTGAAAAACTGTTTTTT.

This CDR3 reads CASSRTAPGVFSTEAFF. Written as DNA, the CDR3 is TGTGCCAGCAGTCGGACGGCCCCAGGGGTTTTTAGCACTGAAGCTTTCTTT. The V call is TRBV6-5, the J call TRBJ1-1; D possibly corresponds to TRBD1 (6 bases). V was cut by 5 bases and J by 4 bases, with 23 bases left in between. CDR1 is MNHEY and CDR2 is SVGAGI in the germline V gene. This CDR3 comprises 17 residues.

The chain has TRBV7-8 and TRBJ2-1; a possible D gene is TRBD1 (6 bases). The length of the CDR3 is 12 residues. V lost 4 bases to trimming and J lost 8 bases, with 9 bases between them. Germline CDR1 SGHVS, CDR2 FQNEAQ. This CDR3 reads CASSSDRHEQFF. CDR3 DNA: TGTGCCAGCAGCTCAGACAGGCATGAGCAGTTCTTC.

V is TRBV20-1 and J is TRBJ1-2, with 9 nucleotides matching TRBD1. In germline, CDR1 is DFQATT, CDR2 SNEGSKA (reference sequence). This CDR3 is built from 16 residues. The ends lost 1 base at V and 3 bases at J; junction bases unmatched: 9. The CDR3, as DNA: TGCAGTGCTAGAGTGCGGGACAGGGCCATAGACTATGGCTACACCTTC. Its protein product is CSARVRDRAIDYGYTF.